The sequence of this T cell receptor beta chain was determined in a study of response to subunit inactivated influenza vaccine. MiXCR, run by TCRdb on the RT-PCR reads, gives a single entry per CDR3 protein. The sample comprises roughly 290,000 distinct CDR3 sequences, roughly 22% of which are singletons, and roughly a tenth rests with the top ten. Ten or more counts support this clonotype. The CDR3 sequence is 14 residues long. CDR1 LGHDT and CDR2 YNNKEL come from the germline V gene (reference sequence). Trimming removed 3 bases from V and 0 bases from J, with 6 bases in between. The chain links TRBV3-1 to TRBJ1-3; TRBD1 might be the D (5 bases). The sequences come from PBMCs from blood, collected less than 22 months after vaccination. This receptor was taken from a man aged 45-69 years who received an inactivated influenza vaccine. The CDR3 sequence is CASSQGVSGNTIYF. Here the CDR3 DNA reads TGTGCCAGCAGCCAGGGGGTCTCTGGAAACACCATATATTTT.